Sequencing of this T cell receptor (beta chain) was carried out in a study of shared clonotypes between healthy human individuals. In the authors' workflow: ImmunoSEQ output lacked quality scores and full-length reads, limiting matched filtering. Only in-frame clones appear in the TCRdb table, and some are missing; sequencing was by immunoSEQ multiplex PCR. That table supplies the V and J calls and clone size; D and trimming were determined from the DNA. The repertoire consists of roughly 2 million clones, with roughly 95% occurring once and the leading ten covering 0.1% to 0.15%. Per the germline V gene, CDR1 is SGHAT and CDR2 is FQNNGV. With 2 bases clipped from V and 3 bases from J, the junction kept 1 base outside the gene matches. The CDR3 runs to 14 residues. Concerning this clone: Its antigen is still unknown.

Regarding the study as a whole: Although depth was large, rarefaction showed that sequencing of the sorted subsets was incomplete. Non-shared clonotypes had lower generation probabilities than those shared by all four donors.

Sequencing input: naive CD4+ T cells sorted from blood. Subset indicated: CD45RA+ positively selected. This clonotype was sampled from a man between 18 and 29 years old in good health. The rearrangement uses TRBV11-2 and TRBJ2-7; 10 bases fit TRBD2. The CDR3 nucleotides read TGTGCCAGCAGCTTACGACTAGCGGGCTACGAGCAGTACTTC. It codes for CASSLRLAGYEQYF.